These 28 T cell receptor beta chains were sequenced from one sample in a study of shared clonotypes between healthy human individuals. The table came from immunoSEQ multiplex PCR; TCRdb's copy has only in-frame clones and leaves some out. In the table there are 450,000 to 500,000 clones, about 78% of which are singletons. Material for sequencing was PBMCs. These receptors were collected from a woman aged 40 to 49 in good health. Some clones in this sample may be carry-over from other donors' samples.

The gene calls are TRBV19 and TRBJ2-1, with a weak D call TRBD1 (6 bases). Germline V gives CDR1 LNHDA, CDR2 SQIVND (reference sequence). The CDR3 runs to 15 residues. V gave up 3 bases and J gave up 10 bases, with 19 bases separating them. CDR3 DNA: TGTGCCAGTAGTATTGATAGGGGGAGCGTCGGGGAGCAGTTCTTC. Residues: CASSIDRGSVGEQFF.

The CDR3 bases are TGTGCCAGCAGACAACTAGCGAGCTCCTACAATGAGCAGTTCTTC. Translation gives CASRQLASSYNEQFF. This chain links TRBV27 with TRBJ2-1; TRBD2 agrees at 7 bases. V dropped 6 bases and J dropped 0; count of bases not matched to a gene: 5. Germline V gene data show CDR1 as MNHEY and CDR2 as SMNVEV (reference sequence). The CDR3 has 15 amino acids.

To note about this clone: Relative to the germline gene, one junction end is altered; a read error may explain this. The CDR3: CASSRDANAGELFF. CDR3 bases: TGTGCCAGCAGTCGGGACGCGAACGCCGGGGAGCTGTTTTTT. The V gene is TRBV2, the J gene TRBJ2-2; either TRBD1 or TRBD2 may supply D (5 bases each). Germline V gene data show CDR1 as SNHLY and CDR2 as FYNNEI. The CDR3 loop spans 14 amino acids.

As concerns this clone: Other nucleotide sequences in the sample specify the same CDR3. The rearrangement uses TRBV6-4 and TRBJ2-1; 15 bases align to TRBD2. This CDR3 contains 14 residues. Germline assignment: CDR1 MRHNA and CDR2 SNTAGT. The trim removed 6 bases at V and 7 bases at J, leaving 1 base unmatched. The CDR3 spells CASSGLAGGNEQFF. CDR3 in DNA: TGTGCCAGCAGCGGACTAGCGGGAGGGAATGAGCAGTTCTTC.

V usage is TRBV11-2 and J usage is TRBJ2-1; tentatively, D is TRBD2 (5 bases). The CDR3 consists of 15 residues. Germline-derived CDR1 and CDR2 are SGHAT and FQNNGV. V was clipped by 6 bases and J by 4 bases, with 16 bases between them. CDR3 protein: CASRPPGSHYNEQFF. In DNA, the CDR3 is TGTGCCAGCAGACCGCCGGGGAGTCATTACAATGAGCAGTTCTTC.

The rearrangement uses TRBV9 and TRBJ1-1; D unresolved. There are 16 residues in the CDR3. Germline CDR1 reads SGDLS; CDR2 reads YYNGEE. V lost 0 bases, J lost 1 base, and 13 bases lay in between. The CDR3 nucleotides read TGTGCCAGCAGCGTAGATCCCCGTCCAGAGAACACTGAAGCTTTCTTT. This translates into CASSVDPRPENTEAFF.

This clone came up once. A junction boundary mismatches the germline segment, possibly from a read error. Here the CDR3 reads CSVEAGRGQWGYTF. The CDR3, as DNA: TGCAGCGTCGAAGCGGGACGGGGCCAGTGGGGCTACACCTTC. This chain links TRBV29-1 with TRBJ1-2; maybe TRBD1 (5 bases). This CDR3 comprises 14 residues. The germline gives CDR1 SQVTM, CDR2 ANQGSEA.

This chain connects TRBV19 to TRBJ2-1, with 11 bases aligning to TRBD1. This CDR3 has 15 residues. The germline gives CDR1 LNHDA, CDR2 SQIVND (reference sequence). Trimming removed 7 bases from V and 7 bases from J; junction bases left unmatched: 9. The CDR3 bases are TGTGCCAGTACCGCGGGACAGGGGGTTCTAAATGAGCAGTTCTTC. Translating it yields CASTAGQGVLNEQFF.

V gene TRBV4-3 combines with J gene TRBJ2-7; 11 positions match TRBD2. V lost 0 bases and J lost 10; bases outside the gene matches: 11. CDR1 is LGHNA, CDR2 YSLEER, per germline. The CDR3 runs 16 residues. As DNA, the CDR3 is TGCGCCAGCAGCCAAGATTTGGCACTAGCGGGAGTTAAACAGTACTTC. Translating gives CASSQDLALAGVKQYF.

V is TRBV5-1 and J is TRBJ2-7, with TRBD2 as a possible D gene (5 bases). Germline V CDR1 and CDR2: SGHRS, YFSETQ. V dropped 4 bases and J dropped 3 bases, with 14 bases sitting between them. The CDR3 is made up of 14 amino acids. The CDR3: CASSPMRADYEQYF. Written as DNA, the CDR3 is TGCGCCAGCAGCCCAATGCGGGCAGACTACGAGCAGTACTTC.

The J gene is TRBJ2-7, the V gene TRBV5-4; 12 bases map to TRBD2. This CDR3 is built from 17 residues. Germline assignment: CDR1 SGHNT and CDR2 YYREEE (reference sequence). V was pared by 5 bases and J by 4 bases, with 13 bases of the junction left unmatched. The DNA for the CDR3 is TGTGCCAGCAGTTCCCGACGGACTAGCGGGATCGGGTACGAGCAGTACTTC. This gives the protein CASSSRRTSGIGYEQYF.

This sequence joins TRBV20-1 and TRBJ1-1; D is uncertain. There are 11 residues in the CDR3. CDR1 DFQATT and CDR2 SNEGSKA come from the germline V gene (reference sequence). Trimming took off 1 base at V and 8 bases at J, with 8 bases between the two ends. The CDR3 loop reads CSARVLKEAFF. CDR3 nucleotides: TGCAGTGCTAGAGTCCTAAAGGAAGCTTTCTTT.

The V and J genes are TRBV7-9 and TRBJ1-5; TRBD1 might be the D (5 bases). Germline loops: CDR1 SEHNR, CDR2 FQNEAQ (reference sequence). This CDR3 region has 13 residues. Trimming shortened V by 5 bases and J by 4 bases, and 9 bases separated the two germline ends. CDR3 region: CASSRDGNQPQHF. The CDR3 coding sequence is TGTGCCAGCAGCCGGGACGGTAATCAGCCCCAGCATTTT.

This clone turned up a few times. This chain joins TRBV6-6 and TRBJ1-5, with 7 positions matching TRBD1. CDR3 size: 14 residues. Unmatched junction bases numbered 7, after V lost 6 bases and J lost 5 bases. Germline-derived CDR1 and CDR2 are MNHNY and SVGAGI (reference sequence). The CDR3 DNA is TGTGCCAGCAGCCCCAGCAGGGGGGATCAGCCCCAGCATTTT. It specifies CASSPSRGDQPQHF.

The V call is TRBV9, the J call TRBJ2-1; TRBD2 agrees at 11 bases. Germline-derived CDR1 and CDR2 are SGDLS and YYNGEE. With 0 bases clipped from V and 4 bases from J, the junction kept 3 bases outside the gene matches. The length of the CDR3 is 16 residues. CDR3 in DNA: TGTGCCAGCAGCGTAGGGACTAGCGGGCGGTACAATGAGCAGTTCTTC. Encoded protein: CASSVGTSGRYNEQFF.

This clone came up once. The V and J genes are TRBV7-3 and TRBJ2-6, with D unclear. This CDR3 has 16 residues. Per germline, CDR1 SGHTA and CDR2 FQGTGA. V lost 5 bases to trimming and J lost 6 bases, with 17 bases between them. The CDR3 region has the DNA TGTGCCAGCAGCCCGACTGGGATGGCCGTGGCCAACGTCCTGACTTTC. Protein product: CASSPTGMAVANVLTF.

This clone is a singleton in its sample. The chain has TRBV28 and TRBJ2-3; D gene uncertain. Trimming shortened V by 7 bases and J by 9 bases, and 17 bases separated the two germline ends. Germline values: CDR1 MDHEN, CDR2 SYDVKM. The CDR3 has 13 residues. CDR3: CASTPHPGGTQYF. The CDR3 DNA is TGTGCCAGCACCCCGCATCCGGGTGGCACGCAGTATTTT.

The chain carries TRBV5-4 and TRBJ2-1; no clear D gene. With 0 bases removed from V and 0 bases from J, the gap between germline ends came to 10 bases. Germline loops: CDR1 SGHNT, CDR2 YYREEE (reference sequence). The CDR3 loop spans 16 amino acids. CDR3 region: CASSLETASSYNEQFF. The CDR3 bases are TGTGCCAGCAGCTTGGAGACGGCTAGCTCCTACAATGAGCAGTTCTTC.

The chain links TRBV30 to TRBJ1-4; the match to TRBD1 covers 7 bases. Germline CDR1 GTSNPN, CDR2 SVGIG (reference sequence). V was clipped by 0 bases and J by 2 bases; unmatched bases: 3. CDR3 length: 15 residues. The CDR3 nucleotides are TGTGCCTGGAGTGTTCACAGGGGTACTAATGAAAAACTGTTTTTT. Its protein product is CAWSVHRGTNEKLFF.

This chain links TRBV21-1 with TRBJ2-1. TRBV21-1 is classified as a pseudogene. The CDR3 totals 11 residues. CDR3 region: CASREHNEQFF. DNA for the CDR3: TGTGCCAGCAGAGAACACAATGAGCAGTTCTTC.

The chain uses TRBV15 and TRBJ2-5; a possible D gene is TRBD2 (7 bases). With 2 bases removed from V and 7 bases from J, the gap between germline ends came to 17 bases. Germline assignment: CDR1 LNHNV and CDR2 YYDKDF (reference sequence). The CDR3 contains 15 residues. In DNA, the CDR3 is TGTGCCACCAGCAGAAGGGGGGGAGCGTTTGTGACCCAGTACTTC. Translating gives CATSRRGGAFVTQYF. Full variable domain (remainder filled in from reference TRBV15 and TRBJ2-5): DAMVIQNPRYQVTQFGKPVTLSCSQTLNHNVMYWYQQKSSQAPKLLFHYYDKDFNNEADTPDNFQSRRPNTSFCFLDIRSPGLGDTAMYLCATSRRGGAFVTQYFGPGTRLLVL.

A note on this clone: A read error may explain this, as a much larger clone is one base away. This CDR3 is missing its conserved last phenylalanine or tryptophan, likely due to a read error. The chain carries TRBV9 and TRBJ1-2, with D unresolved. The CDR3 has 16 amino acids. Between the trimmed V and J ends, which lost 0 bases and 3 bases, there was a span of 15 bases. Germline V gene lookup returns CDR1 SGDLS and CDR2 YYNGEE. The CDR3 DNA is TGTGCCAGCAGCGTAGACAGCACCGGTGGCGACTATGGCTACACCTCC. Translated: CASSVDSTGGDYGYTS.

V gene TRBV6-1 combines with J gene TRBJ1-2; tentative D call: TRBD1 (5 bases). V lost 5 bases and J 3 bases, leaving 10 bases between the germline ends. CDR3 length: 13 amino acids. Germline V lookup: CDR1 MNHNS, CDR2 SASEGT. The CDR3 spells CASSPVGHYGYTF. The DNA of the CDR3 is TGTGCCAGCAGTCCGGTGGGACACTATGGCTACACCTTC.

The chain uses TRBV5-1 and TRBJ1-4, with TRBD1 matching over 9 bases. The trim removed 0 bases at V and 0 bases at J, leaving 6 bases unmatched. There are 18 residues in the CDR3. Per germline, CDR1 SGHRS and CDR2 YFSETQ. CDR3 coding DNA: TGCGCCAGCAGCTTGGCCCAACAGGGGGCCGCAACTAATGAAAAACTGTTTTTT. This gives the protein CASSLAQQGAATNEKLFF.

The rearrangement uses TRBV5-1 and TRBJ2-7; D perhaps matches TRBD1 (5 bases). CDR1 is SGHRS, CDR2 YFSETQ, per germline. CDR3 length: 15 residues. Between the trimmed V and J ends, which lost 1 base and 2 bases, there was a span of 13 bases. CDR3 DNA: TGCGCCAGCAGCTTGATTGGGGCAGGAACCTACGAGCAGTACTTC. The encoded protein is CASSLIGAGTYEQYF.

The chain employs TRBV6-5 and TRBJ2-1; TRBD2 matches at 8 bases. This CDR3 is 14 amino acids long. The germline V gene encodes CDR1 MNHEY and CDR2 SVGAGI. V shed 6 bases and J 8 bases; nucleotides not matched to a gene: 9. DNA for the CDR3: TGTGCCAGCAGACCCCCCGGGACTAGAGATGAGCAGTTCTTC. It encodes CASRPPGTRDEQFF.

This clone was seen only a few times. J is TRBJ2-5 and V is TRBV29-1; 10 bases are a match to TRBD1. With V trimmed by 7 bases and J by 5 bases, 7 bases remained unmatched. This CDR3 has 13 amino acids. CDR1 is SQVTM and CDR2 is ANQGSEA in the germline V gene. CDR3 residues: CSASGTGAETQYF. The CDR3 nucleotides read TGCAGCGCTTCTGGGACAGGGGCGGAGACCCAGTACTTC.

In nucleotides, the CDR3 is TGTGCCAGCAGCCAAGGATCCGGTGGAACTGAAGCTTTCTTT. Translation: CASSQGSGGTEAFF. This sequence joins TRBV7-2 and TRBJ1-1; D ambiguous. Germline V gene lookup returns CDR1 SGHTA and CDR2 FQGNSA. CDR3 size: 14 residues. Trimming pared 5 bases from V and 5 bases from J, leaving 15 bases between.